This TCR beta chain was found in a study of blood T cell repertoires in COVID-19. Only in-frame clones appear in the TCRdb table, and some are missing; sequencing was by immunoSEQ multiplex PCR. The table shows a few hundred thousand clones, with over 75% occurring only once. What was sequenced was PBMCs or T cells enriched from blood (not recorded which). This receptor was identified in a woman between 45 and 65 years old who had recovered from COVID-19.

Here the CDR3 DNA reads TGTGCCAGCAGGCCACTAGCGGACTACACCGGGGAGCTGTTTTTT. Encoded protein: CASRPLADYTGELFF. V gene TRBV7-9 combines with J gene TRBJ2-2; 8 bases agree with TRBD2. Losses at the gene ends were 6 bases for V and 3 bases for J; bases not matched to a gene: 6. The CDR3 extends over 15 amino acids. CDR1 and CDR2 from the germline V gene are SEHNR and FQNEAQ (reference sequence).